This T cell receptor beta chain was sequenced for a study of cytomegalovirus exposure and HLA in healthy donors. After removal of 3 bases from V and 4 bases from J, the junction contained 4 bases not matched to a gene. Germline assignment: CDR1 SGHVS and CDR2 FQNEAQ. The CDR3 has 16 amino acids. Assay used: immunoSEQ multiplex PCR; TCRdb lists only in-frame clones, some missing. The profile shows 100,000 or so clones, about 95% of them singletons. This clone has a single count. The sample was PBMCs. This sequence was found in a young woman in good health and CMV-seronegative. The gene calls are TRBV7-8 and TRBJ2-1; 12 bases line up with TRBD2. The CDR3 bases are TGTGCCAGCAGCTTCGGGACTAGCGGGCCGTACAATGAGCAGTTCTTC. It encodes CASSFGTSGPYNEQFF.